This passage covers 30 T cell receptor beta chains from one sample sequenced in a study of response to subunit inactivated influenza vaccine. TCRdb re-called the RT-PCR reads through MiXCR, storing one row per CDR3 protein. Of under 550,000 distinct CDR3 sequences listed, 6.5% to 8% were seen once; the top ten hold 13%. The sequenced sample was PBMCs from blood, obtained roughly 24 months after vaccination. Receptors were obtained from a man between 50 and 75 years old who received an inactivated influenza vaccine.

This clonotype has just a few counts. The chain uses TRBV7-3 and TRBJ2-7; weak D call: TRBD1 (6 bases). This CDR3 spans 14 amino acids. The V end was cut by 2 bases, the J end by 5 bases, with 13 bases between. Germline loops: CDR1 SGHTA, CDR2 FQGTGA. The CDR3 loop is CASSLDGRGHEQYF. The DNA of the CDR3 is TGTGCCAGCAGCTTAGACGGCAGGGGACACGAGCAGTACTTC. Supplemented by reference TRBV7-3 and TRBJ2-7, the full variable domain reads GAGVSQTPSNKVTEKGKYVELRCDPISGHTALYWYRQSLGQGPEFLIYFQGTGAADDSGLPNDRFFAVRPEGSVSTLKIQRTERGDSAVYLCASSLDGRGHEQYFGPGTRLTVT.

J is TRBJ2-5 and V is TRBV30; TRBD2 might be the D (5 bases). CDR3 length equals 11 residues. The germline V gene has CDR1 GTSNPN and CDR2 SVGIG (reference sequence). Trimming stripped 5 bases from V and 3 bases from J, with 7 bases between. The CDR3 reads CAWRREETQYF. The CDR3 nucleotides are TGTGCCTGGCGGCGGGAAGAGACCCAGTACTTC. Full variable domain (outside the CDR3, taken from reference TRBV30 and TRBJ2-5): SQTIHQWPATLVQPVGSPLSLECTVEGTSNPNLYWYRQAAGRGLQLLFYSVGIGQISSEVPQNLSASRPQDRQFILSSKKLLLSDSGFYLCAWRREETQYFGPGTRLLVL.

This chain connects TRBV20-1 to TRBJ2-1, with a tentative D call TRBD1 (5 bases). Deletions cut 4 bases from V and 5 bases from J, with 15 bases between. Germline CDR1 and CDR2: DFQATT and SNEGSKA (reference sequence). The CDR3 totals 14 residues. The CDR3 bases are TGCAGTGCTAATCTGGCGACAGCTAACAATGAGCAGTTCTTC. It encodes CSANLATANNEQFF.

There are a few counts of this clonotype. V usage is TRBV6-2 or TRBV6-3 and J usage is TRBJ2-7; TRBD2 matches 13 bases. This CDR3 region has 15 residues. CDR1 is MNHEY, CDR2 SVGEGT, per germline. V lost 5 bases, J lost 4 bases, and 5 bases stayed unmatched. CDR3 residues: CASSPTGLAGYEQYF. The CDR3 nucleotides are TGTGCCAGCAGTCCGACGGGACTAGCGGGATACGAGCAGTACTTC.

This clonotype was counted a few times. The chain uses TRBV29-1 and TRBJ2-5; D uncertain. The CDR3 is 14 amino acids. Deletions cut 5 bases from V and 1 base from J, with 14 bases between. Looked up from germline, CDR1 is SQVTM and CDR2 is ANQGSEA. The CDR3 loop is CSVPQTPGQETQYF. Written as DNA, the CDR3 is TGCAGCGTTCCCCAAACTCCCGGCCAAGAGACCCAGTACTTC.

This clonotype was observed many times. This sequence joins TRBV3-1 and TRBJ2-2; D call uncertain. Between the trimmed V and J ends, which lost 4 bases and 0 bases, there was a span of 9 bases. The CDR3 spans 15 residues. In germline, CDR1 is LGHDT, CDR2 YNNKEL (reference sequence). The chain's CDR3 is CASSRPRPNTGELFF. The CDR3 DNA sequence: TGTGCCAGCAGCCGCCCACGACCGAACACCGGGGAGCTGTTTTTT. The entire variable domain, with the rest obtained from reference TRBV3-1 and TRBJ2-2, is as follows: DTAVSQTPKYLVTQMGNDKSIKCEQNLGHDTMYWYKQDSKKFLKIMFSYNNKELIINETVPNRFSPKSPDKAHLNLHINSLELGDSAVYFCASSRPRPNTGELFFGEGSRLTVL.

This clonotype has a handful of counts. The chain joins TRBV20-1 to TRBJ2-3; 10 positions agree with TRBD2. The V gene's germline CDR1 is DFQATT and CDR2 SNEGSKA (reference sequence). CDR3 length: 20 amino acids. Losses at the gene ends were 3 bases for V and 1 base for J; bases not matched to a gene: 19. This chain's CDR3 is CSASRPEIAGGVRGTDTQYF. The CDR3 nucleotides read TGCAGTGCTAGCCGGCCGGAAATAGCGGGAGGCGTCAGAGGCACAGATACGCAGTATTTT.

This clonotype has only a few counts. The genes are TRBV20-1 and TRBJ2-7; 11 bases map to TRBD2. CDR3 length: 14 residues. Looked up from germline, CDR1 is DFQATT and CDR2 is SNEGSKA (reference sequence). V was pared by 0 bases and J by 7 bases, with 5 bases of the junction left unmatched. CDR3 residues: CSARDRRLAGEQYF. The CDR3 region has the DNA TGCAGTGCTAGAGATCGGCGACTAGCGGGAGAGCAGTACTTC.

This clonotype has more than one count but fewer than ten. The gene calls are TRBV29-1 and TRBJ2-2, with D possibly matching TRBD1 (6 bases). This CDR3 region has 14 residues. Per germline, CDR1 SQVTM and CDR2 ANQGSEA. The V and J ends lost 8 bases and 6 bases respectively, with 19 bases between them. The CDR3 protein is CSFEQGSSPGELFF. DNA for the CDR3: TGCAGCTTCGAACAGGGTTCAAGTCCCGGGGAGCTGTTTTTT.

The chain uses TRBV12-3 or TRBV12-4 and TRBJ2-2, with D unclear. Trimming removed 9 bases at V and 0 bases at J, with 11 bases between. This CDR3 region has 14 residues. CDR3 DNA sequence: TGTGCCAGAGAGTTCTGGGCGAACACCGGGGAGCTGTTTTTT. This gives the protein CAREFWANTGELFF.

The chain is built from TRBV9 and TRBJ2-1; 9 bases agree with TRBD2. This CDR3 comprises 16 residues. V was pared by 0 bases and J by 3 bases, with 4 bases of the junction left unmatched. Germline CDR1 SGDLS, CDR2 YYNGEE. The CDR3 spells CASSVGAGGNYNEQFF. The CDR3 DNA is TGTGCCAGCAGCGTAGGGGCGGGAGGGAACTACAATGAGCAGTTCTTC.

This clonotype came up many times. Here the CDR3 DNA reads TGTGCCAGCAGCTTCTTCGGCCGGGGGCCAGGAAACACCATATATTTT. Its translation: CASSFFGRGPGNTIYF. The chain has TRBV5-6 and TRBJ1-3; D may be TRBD1 (6 bases). Germline lookup yields CDR1 SGHDT and CDR2 YYEEEE. The CDR3 has 16 residues. Trimming stripped 2 bases from V and 4 bases from J, with 16 bases between.

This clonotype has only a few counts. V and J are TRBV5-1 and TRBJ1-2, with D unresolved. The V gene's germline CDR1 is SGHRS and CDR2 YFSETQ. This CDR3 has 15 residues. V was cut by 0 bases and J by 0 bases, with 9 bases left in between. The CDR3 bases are TGCGCCAGCAGCTTGGAGAGAGCAGCTAACTATGGCTACACCTTC. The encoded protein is CASSLERAANYGYTF.

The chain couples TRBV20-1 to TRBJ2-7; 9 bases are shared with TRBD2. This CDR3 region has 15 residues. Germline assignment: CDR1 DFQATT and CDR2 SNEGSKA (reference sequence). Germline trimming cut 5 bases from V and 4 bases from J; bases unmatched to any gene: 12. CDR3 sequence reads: CSAHRVAGVRYEQYF. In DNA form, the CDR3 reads TGCAGTGCTCACCGGGTAGCGGGAGTTCGGTACGAGCAGTACTTC.

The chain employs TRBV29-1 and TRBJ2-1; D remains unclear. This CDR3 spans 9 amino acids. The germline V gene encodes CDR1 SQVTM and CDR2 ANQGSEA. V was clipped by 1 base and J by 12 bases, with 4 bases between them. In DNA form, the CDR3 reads TGCAGCGTTGAAGGGGGGCAGTTCTTC. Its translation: CSVEGGQFF.

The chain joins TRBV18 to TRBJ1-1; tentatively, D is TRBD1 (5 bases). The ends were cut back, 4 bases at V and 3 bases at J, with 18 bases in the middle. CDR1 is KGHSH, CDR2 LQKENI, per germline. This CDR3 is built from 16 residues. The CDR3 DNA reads TGTGCCAGCTCACAGCAGGGTGGTTTAAAGTACACTGAAGCTTTCTTT. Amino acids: CASSQQGGLKYTEAFF.

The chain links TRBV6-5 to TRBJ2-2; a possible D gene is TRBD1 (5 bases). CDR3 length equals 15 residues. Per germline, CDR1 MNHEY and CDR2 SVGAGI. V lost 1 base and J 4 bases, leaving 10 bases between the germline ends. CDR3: CASSYWQGSTGELFF. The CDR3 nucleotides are TGTGCCAGCAGTTACTGGCAGGGTAGCACCGGGGAGCTGTTTTTT.

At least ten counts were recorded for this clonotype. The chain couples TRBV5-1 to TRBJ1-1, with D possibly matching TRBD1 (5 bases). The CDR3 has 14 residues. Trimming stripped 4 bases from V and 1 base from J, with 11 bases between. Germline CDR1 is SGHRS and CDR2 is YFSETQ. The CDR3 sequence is CASSPGTGNTEAFF. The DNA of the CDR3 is TGCGCCAGCAGCCCCGGGACGGGGAACACTGAAGCTTTCTTT.

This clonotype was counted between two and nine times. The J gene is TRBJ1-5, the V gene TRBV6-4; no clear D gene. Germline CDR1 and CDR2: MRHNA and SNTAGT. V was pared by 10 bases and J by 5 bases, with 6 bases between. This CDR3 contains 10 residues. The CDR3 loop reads CAIRDQPQHF. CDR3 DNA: TGTGCCATTCGTGATCAGCCCCAGCATTTT.

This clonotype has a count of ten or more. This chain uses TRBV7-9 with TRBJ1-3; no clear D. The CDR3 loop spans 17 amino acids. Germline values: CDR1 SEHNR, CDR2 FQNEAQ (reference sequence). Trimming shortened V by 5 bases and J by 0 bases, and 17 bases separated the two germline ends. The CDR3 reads CASSKGIRRSSGNTIYF. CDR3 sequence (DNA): TGTGCCAGCAGCAAAGGCATCCGACGGAGCTCTGGAAACACCATATATTTT.

The CDR3 reads CSARVPDLGNTIYF. CDR3 sequence (DNA): TGCAGTGCTAGAGTTCCGGACTTGGGAAACACCATATATTTT. The gene calls are TRBV20-1 and TRBJ1-3; no clear D. Trimming left V 1 base short and J 4 bases short, with 11 bases between. Germline V gives CDR1 DFQATT, CDR2 SNEGSKA (reference sequence). This CDR3 is built from 14 residues.

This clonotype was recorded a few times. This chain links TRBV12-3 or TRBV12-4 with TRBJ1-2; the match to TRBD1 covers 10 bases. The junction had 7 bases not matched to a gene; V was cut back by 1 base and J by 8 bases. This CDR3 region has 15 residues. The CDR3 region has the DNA TGTGCCAGCAGTTTAGGGGGACAGGGGTTCCGCGGCTACACCTTC. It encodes CASSLGGQGFRGYTF.

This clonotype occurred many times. Here the CDR3 DNA reads TGTGCCACCAGCAGATCTCCGGGTGGGGAAGTTGAAAAACTGTTTTTT. It yields the protein CATSRSPGGEVEKLFF. The V and J genes are TRBV15 and TRBJ1-4; D is undetermined. From germline, CDR1 is LNHNV and CDR2 YYDKDF (reference sequence). This CDR3 has 16 residues. Deletions cut 2 bases from V and 7 bases from J, with 17 bases between.

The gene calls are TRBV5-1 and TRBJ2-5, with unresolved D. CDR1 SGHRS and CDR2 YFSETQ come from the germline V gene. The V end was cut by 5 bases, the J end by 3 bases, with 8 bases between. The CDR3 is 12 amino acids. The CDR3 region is CASREPEETQYF. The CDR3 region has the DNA TGCGCCAGCAGGGAACCGGAAGAGACCCAGTACTTC.

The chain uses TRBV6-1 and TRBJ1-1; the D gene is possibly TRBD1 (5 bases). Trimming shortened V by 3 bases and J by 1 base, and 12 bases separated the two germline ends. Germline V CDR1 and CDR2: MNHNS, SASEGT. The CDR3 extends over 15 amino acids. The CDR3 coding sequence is TGTGCCAGCAGTGACAGGGCCGCTTGGAACACTGAAGCTTTCTTT. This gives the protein CASSDRAAWNTEAFF.

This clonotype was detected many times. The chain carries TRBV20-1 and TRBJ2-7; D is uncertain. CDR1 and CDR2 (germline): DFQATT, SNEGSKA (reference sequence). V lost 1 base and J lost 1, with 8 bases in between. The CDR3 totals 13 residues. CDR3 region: CSARVPISYEQYF. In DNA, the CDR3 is TGCAGTGCTAGAGTCCCCATTTCCTACGAGCAGTACTTC.

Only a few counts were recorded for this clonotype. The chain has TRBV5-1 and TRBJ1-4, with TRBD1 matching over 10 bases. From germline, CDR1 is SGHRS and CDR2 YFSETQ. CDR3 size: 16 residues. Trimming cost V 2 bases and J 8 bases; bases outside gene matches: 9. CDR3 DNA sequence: TGCGCCAGCAGCTTAACCGGGACAGGGGCCTCCGAAAAACTGTTTTTT. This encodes CASSLTGTGASEKLFF.

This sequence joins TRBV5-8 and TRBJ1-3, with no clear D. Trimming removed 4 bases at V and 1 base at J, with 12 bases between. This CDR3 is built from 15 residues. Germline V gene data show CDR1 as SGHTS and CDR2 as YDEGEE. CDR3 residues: CASSARPFSGNTIYF. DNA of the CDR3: TGTGCCAGCAGCGCGCGACCATTTTCTGGAAACACCATATATTTT.

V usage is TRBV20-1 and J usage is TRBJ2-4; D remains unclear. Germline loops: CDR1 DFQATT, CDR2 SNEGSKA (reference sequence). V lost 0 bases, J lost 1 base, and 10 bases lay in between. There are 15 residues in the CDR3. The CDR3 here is CSAREGWYAKNIQYF. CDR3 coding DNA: TGCAGTGCTAGAGAAGGCTGGTACGCCAAAAACATTCAGTACTTC.

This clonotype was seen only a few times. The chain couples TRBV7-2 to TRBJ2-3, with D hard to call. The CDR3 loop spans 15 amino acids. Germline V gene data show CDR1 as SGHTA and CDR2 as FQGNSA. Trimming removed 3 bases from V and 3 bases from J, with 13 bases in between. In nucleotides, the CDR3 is TGTGCCAGCAGCTTCCTGCTAGTTCGGACAGATACGCAGTATTTT. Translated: CASSFLLVRTDTQYF.